The entry below gives a single TCR beta chain sequence along with its context. Antigen unknown. The protocol was immunoSEQ multiplex PCR, while the TCRdb copy is restricted to in-frame clones and leaves out a portion. In the table there are 30,000 to 45,000 clones, around 70% of which are singletons. The data derive from a study of vaccination effects on CD4 cells after COVID-19. For the study at large: Specimens were obtained from a couple of convalescent patients 16 days and one week prior to vaccination.

Antigen-specific CD4+ T cells expanded by the ViraFEST assay with viral peptide pools were then sequenced. Scientists isolated CD4+ T cells after a roughly 10-day culture period ended. This person caught SARS-CoV-2 sometime from March to December 2020, and PCR testing confirmed the infection. Every well got 1.5 million to 2.5 million PBMC, which were grown with around 11 IU/ml IL-2 and about 9.5 ug/ml peptides. Study-wide findings and caveats: Few convalescent patients, and no early post-infection timepoints, were available to the study.

The source is a human donor who had a prior SARS-CoV-2 infection. The sample in question was CD4+ T cells from PBMCs cultured with HCoV-NL63 spike peptides, obtained before COVID-19 vaccination.

The CDR3 region is CASSETSGANVLTF. In nucleotides, the CDR3 is TGTGCCAGCAGCGAGACCTCTGGGGCCAACGTCCTGACTTTC. The rearrangement joins TRBV9 to TRBJ2-6; D not resolved. In germline, CDR1 is SGDLS, CDR2 YYNGEE. The CDR3 extends over 14 amino acids. Trimming pared 3 bases from V and 0 bases from J, leaving 4 bases between.